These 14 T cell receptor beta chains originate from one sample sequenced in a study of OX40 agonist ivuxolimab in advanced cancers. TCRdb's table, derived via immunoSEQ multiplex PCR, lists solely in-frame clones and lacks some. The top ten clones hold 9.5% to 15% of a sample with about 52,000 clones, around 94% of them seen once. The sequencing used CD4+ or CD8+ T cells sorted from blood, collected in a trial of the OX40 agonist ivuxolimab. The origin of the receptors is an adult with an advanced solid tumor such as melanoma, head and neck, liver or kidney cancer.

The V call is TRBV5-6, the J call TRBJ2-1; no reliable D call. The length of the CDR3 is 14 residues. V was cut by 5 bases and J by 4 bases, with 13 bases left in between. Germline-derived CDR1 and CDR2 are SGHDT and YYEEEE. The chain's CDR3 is CASSPTYWYNEQFF. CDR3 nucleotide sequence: TGTGCCAGCAGTCCAACCTACTGGTACAATGAGCAGTTCTTC.

The CDR3 loop reads CATSATSGDYEQYF. The CDR3 nucleotides are TGTGCCACCAGCGCAACTAGCGGGGACTACGAGCAGTACTTC. V usage is TRBV15 and J usage is TRBJ2-7; 10 bases are shared with TRBD2. The CDR3 consists of 14 residues. J gave up 3 bases and V 5 bases, and 4 bases lay outside the gene matches. Germline values: CDR1 LNHNV, CDR2 YYDKDF (reference sequence).

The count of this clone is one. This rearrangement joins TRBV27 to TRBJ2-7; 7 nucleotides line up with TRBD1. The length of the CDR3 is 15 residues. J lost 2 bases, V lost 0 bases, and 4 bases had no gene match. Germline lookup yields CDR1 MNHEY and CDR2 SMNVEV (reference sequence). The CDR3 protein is CASSLSLDRAYEQYF. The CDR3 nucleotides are TGTGCCAGCAGTTTATCCCTCGACAGGGCCTACGAGCAGTACTTC.

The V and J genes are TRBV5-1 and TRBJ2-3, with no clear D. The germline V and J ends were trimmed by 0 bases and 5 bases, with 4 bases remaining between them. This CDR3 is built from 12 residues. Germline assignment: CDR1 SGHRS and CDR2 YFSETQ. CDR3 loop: CASSLGVDTQYF. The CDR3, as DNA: TGCGCCAGCAGCTTGGGTGTAGATACGCAGTATTTT.

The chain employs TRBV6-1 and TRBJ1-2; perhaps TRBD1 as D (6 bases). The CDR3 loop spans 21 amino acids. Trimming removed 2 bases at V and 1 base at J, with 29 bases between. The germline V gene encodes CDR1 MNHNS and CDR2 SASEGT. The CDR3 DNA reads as TGTGCCAGCAGTGAAACTTTTTGGGACACGTTTCTAACCGATCATAACTATGGCTACACCTTC. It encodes CASSETFWDTFLTDHNYGYTF.

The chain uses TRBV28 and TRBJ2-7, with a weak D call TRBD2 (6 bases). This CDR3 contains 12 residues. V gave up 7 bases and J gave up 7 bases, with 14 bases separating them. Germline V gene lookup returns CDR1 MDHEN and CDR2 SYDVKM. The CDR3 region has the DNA TGTGCCAGCATCGGGACTTCCTGGGAGCAGTACTTC. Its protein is CASIGTSWEQYF.

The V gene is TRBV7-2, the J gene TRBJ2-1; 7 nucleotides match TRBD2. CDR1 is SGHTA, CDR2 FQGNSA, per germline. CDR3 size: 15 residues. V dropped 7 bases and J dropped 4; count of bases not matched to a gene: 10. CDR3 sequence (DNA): TGTGCCAGCAATAACGAGGGAGGGTTTTACAATGAGCAGTTCTTC. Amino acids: CASNNEGGFYNEQFF.

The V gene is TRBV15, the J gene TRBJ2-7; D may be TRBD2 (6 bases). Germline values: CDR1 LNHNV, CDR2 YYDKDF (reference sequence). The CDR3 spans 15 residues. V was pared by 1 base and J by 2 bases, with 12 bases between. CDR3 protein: CATSRVASATYEQYF. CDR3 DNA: TGTGCCACCAGCAGAGTCGCTAGCGCAACCTACGAGCAGTACTTC.

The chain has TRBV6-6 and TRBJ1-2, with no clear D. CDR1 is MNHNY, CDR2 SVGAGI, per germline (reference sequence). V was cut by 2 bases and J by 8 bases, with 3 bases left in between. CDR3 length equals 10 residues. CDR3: CASSYRGYTF. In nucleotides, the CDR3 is TGTGCCAGCAGTTACAGAGGCTACACCTTC.

CDR3 region: CASSPGIYYEQYF. The CDR3 nucleotides are TGTGCCAGTAGCCCGGGTATCTACTACGAGCAGTACTTC. The chain joins TRBV19 to TRBJ2-7; D uncertain. This CDR3 has 13 amino acids. Germline V CDR1 and CDR2: LNHDA, SQIVND (reference sequence). With 6 bases removed from V and 3 bases from J, the gap between germline ends came to 12 bases.

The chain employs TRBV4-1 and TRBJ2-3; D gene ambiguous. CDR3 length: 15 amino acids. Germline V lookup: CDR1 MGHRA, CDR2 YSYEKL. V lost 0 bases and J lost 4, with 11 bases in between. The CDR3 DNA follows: TGCGCCAGCAGCCAAGATAGTCTTGACGCAGATACGCAGTATTTT. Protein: CASSQDSLDADTQYF.

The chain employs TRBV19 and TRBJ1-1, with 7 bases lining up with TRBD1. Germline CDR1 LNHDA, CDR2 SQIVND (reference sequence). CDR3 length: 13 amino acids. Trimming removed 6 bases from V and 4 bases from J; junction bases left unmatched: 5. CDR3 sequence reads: CASSPQGPTEAFF. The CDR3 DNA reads TGTGCCAGTAGCCCACAGGGGCCCACTGAAGCTTTCTTT.

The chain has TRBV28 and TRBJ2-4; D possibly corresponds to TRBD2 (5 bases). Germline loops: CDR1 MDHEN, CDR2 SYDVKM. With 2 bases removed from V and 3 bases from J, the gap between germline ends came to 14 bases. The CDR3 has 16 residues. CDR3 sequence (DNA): TGTGCCAGCAGTTTACCACTAGGTGGACGCAAAAACATTCAGTACTTC. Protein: CASSLPLGGRKNIQYF.

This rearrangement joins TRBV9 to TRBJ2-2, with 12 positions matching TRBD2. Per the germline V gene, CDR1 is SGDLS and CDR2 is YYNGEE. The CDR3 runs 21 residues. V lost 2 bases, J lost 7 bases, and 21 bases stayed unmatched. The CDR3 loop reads CASSVQQGPLAGGPDGGELFF. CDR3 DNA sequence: TGTGCCAGCAGCGTCCAACAGGGTCCGCTAGCGGGAGGGCCTGATGGCGGGGAGCTGTTTTTT.